This TCR beta chain was identified in a study of graft-versus-host responses after intestinal transplantation. For the study at large: Isolated intestinal, liver-intestinal, or multivisceral transplants were what recipients had. Following induction with anti-thymocyte globulin, all recipients were given tacrolimus and steroids for about three years. Findings and limits, study-wide: Declines in HvG clones occurring early post-transplant were associated with peak circulating GvH clone levels. High graft-versus-host to host-versus-graft T cell clonal ratios marked allografts of patients with graft-donor macrochimerism.

Concerning this clone: The antigen is unknown.

Looked up from germline, CDR1 is WNHNN and CDR2 is SYGVQD (reference sequence). The CDR3 is 13 residues long. Deletions cut 1 base from V and 7 bases from J, with 10 bases between. Method: immunoSEQ multiplex PCR; TCRdb's copy keeps in-frame clones and lacks some. The sample records around 20,000 clones, approximately 92% being singletons. The TCR was taken from a human patient who received an intestinal transplant, so some T cells may come from the graft donor. The chain recombines TRBV10-1 with TRBJ1-1; D is unclear. Here the sequenced sample was PBMCs, taken approximately 250 days after intestinal transplant. CDR3 residues: CASSEFRGNEAFF. The CDR3, as DNA: TGCGCCAGCAGTGAGTTTCGCGGGAATGAAGCTTTCTTT.